This T cell receptor (beta chain) was sequenced for a study of T cells in localized non-small cell lung cancer. Measured with immunoSEQ multiplex PCR; TCRdb has only the in-frame clones, and not every one. The sample consists of 20,000 to 25,000 clones, about 87% of them appearing once. The V gene lost 0 bases and the J gene lost 0 bases, with 8 bases spanning the gap. Germline-derived CDR1 and CDR2 are KGHSY and FQNENV. CDR3 length: 15 amino acids. The V call is TRBV16, the J call TRBJ1-1; D unclear. The sample consisted of peripheral blood mononuclear cells, taken before any cancer treatment. The origin of this receptor is a woman between 40 and 69 years old with stage III lung adenocarcinoma. The CDR3 nucleotides are TGTGCCAGCAGCCAATCGAGGCAGTTGAACACTGAAGCTTTCTTT. The encoded protein is CASSQSRQLNTEAFF.